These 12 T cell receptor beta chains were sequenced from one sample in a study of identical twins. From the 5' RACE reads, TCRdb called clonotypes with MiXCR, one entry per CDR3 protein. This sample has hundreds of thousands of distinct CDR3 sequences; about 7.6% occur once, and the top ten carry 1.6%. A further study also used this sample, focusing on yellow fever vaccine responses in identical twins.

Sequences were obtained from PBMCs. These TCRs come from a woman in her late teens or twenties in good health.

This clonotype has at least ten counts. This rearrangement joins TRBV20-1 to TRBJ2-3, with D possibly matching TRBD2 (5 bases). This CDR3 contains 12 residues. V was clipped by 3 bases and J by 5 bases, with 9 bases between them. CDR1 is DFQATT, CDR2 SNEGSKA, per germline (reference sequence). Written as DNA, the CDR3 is TGCAGTGCTAGCGGGAACCTAGATACGCAGTATTTT. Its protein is CSASGNLDTQYF.

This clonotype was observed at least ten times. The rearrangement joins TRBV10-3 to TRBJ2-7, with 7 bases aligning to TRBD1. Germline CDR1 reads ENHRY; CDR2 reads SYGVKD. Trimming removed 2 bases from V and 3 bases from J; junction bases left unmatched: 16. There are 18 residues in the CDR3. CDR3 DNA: TGTGCCATCAGTGAGCCCAGGGGGACATTCCAGGAGATCTACGAGCAGTACTTC. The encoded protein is CAISEPRGTFQEIYEQYF.

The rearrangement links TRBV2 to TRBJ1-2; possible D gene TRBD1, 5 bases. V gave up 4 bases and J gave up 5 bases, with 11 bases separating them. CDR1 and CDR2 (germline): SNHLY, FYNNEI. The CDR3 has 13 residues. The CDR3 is CASSGGVGYGYTF. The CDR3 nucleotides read TGTGCCAGCAGTGGGGGGGTTGGATATGGCTACACCTTC.

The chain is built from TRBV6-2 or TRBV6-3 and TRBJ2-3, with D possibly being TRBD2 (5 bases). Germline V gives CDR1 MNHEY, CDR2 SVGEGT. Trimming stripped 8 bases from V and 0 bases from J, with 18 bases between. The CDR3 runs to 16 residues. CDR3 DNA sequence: TGTGCCAGCCACCCACGGGAAGCCTATAGCACAGATACGCAGTATTTT. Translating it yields CASHPREAYSTDTQYF.

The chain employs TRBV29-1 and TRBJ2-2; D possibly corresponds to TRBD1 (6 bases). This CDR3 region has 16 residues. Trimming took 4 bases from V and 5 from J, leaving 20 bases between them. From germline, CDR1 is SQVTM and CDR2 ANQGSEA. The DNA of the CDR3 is TGCAGCGTTGTACTCGGGGACAACAGAGGAACCGGGGAGCTGTTTTTT. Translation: CSVVLGDNRGTGELFF.

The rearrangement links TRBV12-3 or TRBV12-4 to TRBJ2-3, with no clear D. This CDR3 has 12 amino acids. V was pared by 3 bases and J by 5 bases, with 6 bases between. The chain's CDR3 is CASSFLKDTQYF. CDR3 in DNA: TGTGCCAGCAGTTTCCTAAAAGATACGCAGTATTTT.

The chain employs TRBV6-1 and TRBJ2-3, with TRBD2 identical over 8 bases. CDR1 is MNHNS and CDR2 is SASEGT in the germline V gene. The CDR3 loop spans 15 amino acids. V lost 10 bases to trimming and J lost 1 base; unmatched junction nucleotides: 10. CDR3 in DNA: TGTGCCACCCGGGATCGGGAGGGCCGCACAGATACGCAGTATTTT. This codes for CATRDREGRTDTQYF.

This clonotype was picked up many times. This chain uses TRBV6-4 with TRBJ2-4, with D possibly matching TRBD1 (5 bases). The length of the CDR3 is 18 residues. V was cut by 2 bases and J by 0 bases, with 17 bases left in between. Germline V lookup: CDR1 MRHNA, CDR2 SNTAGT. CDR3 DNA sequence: TGTGCCAGCAGTGACCCCCGATCAGGGAATCTAGCCAAAAACATTCAGTACTTC. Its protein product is CASSDPRSGNLAKNIQYF.

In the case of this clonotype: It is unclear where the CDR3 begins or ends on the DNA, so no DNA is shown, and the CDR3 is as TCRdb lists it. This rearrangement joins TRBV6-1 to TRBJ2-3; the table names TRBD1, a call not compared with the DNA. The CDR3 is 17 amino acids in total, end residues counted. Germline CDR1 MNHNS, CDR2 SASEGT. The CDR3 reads CASSPFGPGQSTDTQYF.

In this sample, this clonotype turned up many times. The DNA of the CDR3 is TGCGCCAGCAGACGACTAGCGGGGGGGCCCGATACGCAGTATTTT. Encoded protein: CASRRLAGGPDTQYF. The chain is built from TRBV5-1 and TRBJ2-3; 14 bases are a match to TRBD2. CDR1 and CDR2 (germline): SGHRS, YFSETQ. There are 15 residues in the CDR3. V lost 5 bases, J lost 6 bases, and 5 bases stayed unmatched.

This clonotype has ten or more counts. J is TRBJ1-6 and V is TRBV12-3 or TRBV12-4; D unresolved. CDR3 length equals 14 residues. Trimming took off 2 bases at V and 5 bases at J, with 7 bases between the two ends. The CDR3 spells CASSLMQNNSPLHF. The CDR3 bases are TGTGCCAGCAGTTTAATGCAGAATAATTCACCCCTCCACTTT.

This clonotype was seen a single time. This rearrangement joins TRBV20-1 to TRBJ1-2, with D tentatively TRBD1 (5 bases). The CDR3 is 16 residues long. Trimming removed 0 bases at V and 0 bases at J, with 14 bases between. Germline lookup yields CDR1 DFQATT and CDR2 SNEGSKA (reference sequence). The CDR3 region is CSARDRRGGPNYGYTF. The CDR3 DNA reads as TGCAGTGCTAGAGATAGAAGGGGCGGTCCTAACTATGGCTACACCTTC.